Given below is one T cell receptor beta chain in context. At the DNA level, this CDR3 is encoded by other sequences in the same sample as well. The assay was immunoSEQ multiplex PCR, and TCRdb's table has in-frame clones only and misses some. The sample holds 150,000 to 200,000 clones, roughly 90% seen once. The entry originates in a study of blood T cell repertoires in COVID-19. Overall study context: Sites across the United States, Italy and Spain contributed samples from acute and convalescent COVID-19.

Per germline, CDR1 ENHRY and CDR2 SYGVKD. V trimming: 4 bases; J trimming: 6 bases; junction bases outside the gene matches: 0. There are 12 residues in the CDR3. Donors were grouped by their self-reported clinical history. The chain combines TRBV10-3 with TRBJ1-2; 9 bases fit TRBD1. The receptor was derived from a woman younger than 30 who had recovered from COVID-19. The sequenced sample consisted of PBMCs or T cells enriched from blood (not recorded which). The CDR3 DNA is TGTGCCATCAGTGGACAGGGGGATGGCTACACCTTC. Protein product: CAISGQGDGYTF.